In this sample, the clone carrying this T cell receptor (beta chain) turned up once. The table came from immunoSEQ multiplex PCR; TCRdb's copy has only in-frame clones and leaves some out. The data hold just over 3,500 clones, with 75% to 90% observed a single time. The data derive from a study of tumor T cells in aggressive B-cell lymphoma. The CDR3 is made up of 18 amino acids. Germline V gene sequence: CDR1 MGHRA, CDR2 YSYEKL. Trimming took 1 base from V and 7 from J, leaving 26 bases between them. Sample: tumor tissue. This sequence joins TRBV4-1 and TRBJ2-7, with a weak D call TRBD2 (6 bases). This TCR derives from an adult with diffuse large B cell lymphoma. The CDR3 region has the DNA TGCGCCAGCAGCCAAGTTTCGGGGGATGACGGGACCCTTAAAGAGCAGTACTTC. Translation gives CASSQVSGDDGTLKEQYF.